The 11 T cell receptor beta chains below all came from one sample that was sequenced in a study of Ad26.COV2.S vaccination and SARS-CoV-2 variants. Treatment specified: over 15 received Ad26.COV2.S at low or high dose, single or two shots; 5 received placebo; per-sample allocation not given. The samples were gathered on day 63 after the first injection of vaccine or placebo. Method: immunoSEQ multiplex PCR; TCRdb's copy keeps in-frame clones and lacks some. The sample holds about 480,000 clones, around 90% seen once. Sequencing was performed on peripheral blood, taken in a trial of Ad26.COV2.S vaccine versus placebo. The origin of the receptors is a person between 18 and 60 years old who received the Ad26.COV2.S COVID-19 vaccine or a placebo.

The chain has TRBV28 and TRBJ2-3, with TRBD1 matching over 9 bases. This CDR3 is built from 15 residues. V shed 4 bases and J 5 bases; nucleotides not matched to a gene: 7. The germline V gene has CDR1 MDHEN and CDR2 SYDVKM. CDR3 sequence reads: CASSSIGTGRDTQYF. For the CDR3, the DNA is TGTGCCAGCAGTTCTATTGGGACAGGGAGAGATACGCAGTATTTT.

The CDR3 protein is CASSPEQGLGSPLHF. CDR3 nucleotide sequence: TGTGCCAGCAGTCCTGAACAGGGCTTAGGTTCACCCCTCCACTTT. The chain carries TRBV28 and TRBJ1-6; D is possibly TRBD1 (6 bases). V lost 5 bases, J lost 9 bases, and 17 bases lay in between. CDR1 is MDHEN, CDR2 SYDVKM, per germline. The CDR3 sequence is 15 residues long.

This rearrangement joins TRBV28 to TRBJ1-1, with D perhaps matching TRBD1 (5 bases). Trimming pared 7 bases from V and 0 bases from J, leaving 15 bases between. CDR1 is MDHEN and CDR2 is SYDVKM in the germline V gene. There are 15 residues in the CDR3. CDR3 in amino acids: CASNSLTGMNTEAFF. Here the CDR3 DNA reads TGTGCCAGCAATTCGCTTACAGGCATGAACACTGAAGCTTTCTTT. The variable domain in full, completed from reference TRBV28 and TRBJ1-1, reads DVKVTQSSRYLVKRTGEKVFLECVQDMDHENMFWYRQDPGLGLRLIYFSYDVKMKEKGDIPEGYSVSREKKERFSLILESASTNQTSMYLCASNSLTGMNTEAFFGQGTRLTVV.

The chain has TRBV5-8 and TRBJ1-1; 8 bases align to TRBD1. The CDR3 runs 15 residues. Germline V gene data show CDR1 as SGHTS and CDR2 as YDEGEE. The V and J ends lost 3 bases and 4 bases, in that order; junction bases with no gene match: 8. CDR3 sequence (DNA): TGTGCCAGCAGCTACACAGGGGGTCTGTCCACTGAAGCTTTCTTT. It is translated as CASSYTGGLSTEAFF.

The rearrangement uses TRBV7-2 and TRBJ1-1, with 8 bases fitting TRBD1. CDR1 SGHTA and CDR2 FQGNSA come from the germline V gene. This CDR3 comprises 17 residues. V trimming: 2 bases; J trimming: 5 bases; junction bases outside the gene matches: 13. CDR3 bases: TGTGCCAGCAGCTTATGGGGACAGGAGGGGAGGGATACTGAAGCTTTCTTT. Translated, it gives CASSLWGQEGRDTEAFF.

This chain connects TRBV5-4 to TRBJ2-7; 11 bases agree with TRBD2. The CDR3 contains 15 residues. CDR1 SGHNT and CDR2 YYREEE come from the germline V gene (reference sequence). The J segment lost 6 bases and the V segment lost 4 bases, leaving 9 bases of the junction unmatched. The CDR3 DNA reads as TGTGCCAGCAGCCCTATAGCGGGAGGGCCTTCCGAGCAGTACTTC. Translating gives CASSPIAGGPSEQYF.

This clone has a single count. The chain is built from TRBV28 and TRBJ2-7; D might be TRBD2 (6 bases). Trimming took 1 base from V and 9 from J, leaving 22 bases between them. The CDR3 runs to 16 residues. The germline V gene encodes CDR1 MDHEN and CDR2 SYDVKM. CDR3 amino acids: CASSLLRDEELLRQYF. CDR3 coding DNA: TGTGCCAGCAGTTTATTGCGGGACGAGGAGCTCCTGAGGCAGTACTTC.

J is TRBJ2-5 and V is TRBV24-1; D remains ambiguous. The ends were cut back, 4 bases at V and 1 base at J, with 12 bases in the middle. The CDR3 consists of 15 residues. Germline values: CDR1 KGHDR, CDR2 SFDVKD. CDR3 sequence (DNA): TGTGCCACCAGTGAAACATCAAACCTCCAAGAGACCCAGTACTTC. Protein sequence: CATSETSNLQETQYF.

The chain couples TRBV28 to TRBJ1-1; the D is unclear. The CDR3 has 13 amino acids. CDR1 MDHEN and CDR2 SYDVKM come from the germline V gene. V lost 6 bases, J lost 5 bases, and 13 bases lay in between. This CDR3 is CASSQGGRTEAFF. The CDR3 nucleotides are TGTGCCAGCAGCCAAGGCGGGAGGACTGAAGCTTTCTTT.

The chain links TRBV4-2 to TRBJ2-1; D not resolved. Trimming took off 3 bases at V and 9 bases at J, with 15 bases between the two ends. CDR3 length: 14 amino acids. Germline values: CDR1 LGHNA, CDR2 YNFKEQ. CDR3 residues: CASSQVGLTGEQFF. The CDR3 DNA is TGTGCCAGCAGCCAGGTCGGCCTCACCGGTGAGCAGTTCTTC.

The gene calls are TRBV25-1 and TRBJ2-7; maybe TRBD1 (5 bases). Germline lookup yields CDR1 MGHDK and CDR2 SYGVNS. This CDR3 spans 14 amino acids. V lost 11 bases and J 4 bases, leaving 21 bases between the germline ends. This CDR3 is CASRNSGRSYEQYF. CDR3 coding DNA: TGTGCCTCTCGAAATTCAGGGCGAAGTTACGAGCAGTACTTC.